The entry that follows covers one TCR beta chain sequence. Trimming shortened V by 5 bases and J by 2 bases, and 13 bases separated the two germline ends. Germline CDR1 SQVTM, CDR2 ANQGSEA. CDR3 length equals 13 residues. Per the study methods: Amplification with reference gene primers provided the estimates of nucleated cell counts. Profiling relied on immunoSEQ multiplex PCR, and the TCRdb table lists in-frame clones only, not all of them. The V and J calls and clone size were taken over from that table, and D and trimming were inferred from the DNA. The table lists 150,000 to 250,000 clones, just under 85% of them singletons, with approximately 7.2% in the top ten. This specimen comes from a study of blood T cell repertoires in COVID-19. Overall study: Samples representing acute and convalescent COVID-19 were sourced from the United States, Italy and Spain. PBMCs, B-cell-depleted T cells, or T cells provided the cDNA or gDNA that made up the material.

The material sequenced was peripheral blood. The genes are TRBV29-1 and TRBJ2-7, with D unresolved. This clonotype originated in a human donor with acute or convalescent COVID-19. The donor label of this sample is uncertain. CDR3 in amino acids: CSVSPGSTYEQYF. DNA for the CDR3: TGCAGCGTTAGTCCAGGATCGACCTACGAGCAGTACTTC.